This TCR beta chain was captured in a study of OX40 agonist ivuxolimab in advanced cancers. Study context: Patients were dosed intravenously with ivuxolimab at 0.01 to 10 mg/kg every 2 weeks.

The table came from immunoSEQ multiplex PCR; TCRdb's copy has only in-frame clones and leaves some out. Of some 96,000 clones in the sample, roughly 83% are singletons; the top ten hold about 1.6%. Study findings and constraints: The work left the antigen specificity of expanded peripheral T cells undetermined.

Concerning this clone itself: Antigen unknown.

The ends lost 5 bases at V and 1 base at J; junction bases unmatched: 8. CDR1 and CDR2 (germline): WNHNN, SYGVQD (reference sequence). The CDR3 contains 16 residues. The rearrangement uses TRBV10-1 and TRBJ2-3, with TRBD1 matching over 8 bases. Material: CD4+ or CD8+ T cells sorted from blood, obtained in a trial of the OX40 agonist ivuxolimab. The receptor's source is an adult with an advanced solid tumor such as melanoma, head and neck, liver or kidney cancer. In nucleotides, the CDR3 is TGCGCCAGCAGTCCCGGAACAGGGGGAGGCACAGATACGCAGTATTTT. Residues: CASSPGTGGGTDTQYF.